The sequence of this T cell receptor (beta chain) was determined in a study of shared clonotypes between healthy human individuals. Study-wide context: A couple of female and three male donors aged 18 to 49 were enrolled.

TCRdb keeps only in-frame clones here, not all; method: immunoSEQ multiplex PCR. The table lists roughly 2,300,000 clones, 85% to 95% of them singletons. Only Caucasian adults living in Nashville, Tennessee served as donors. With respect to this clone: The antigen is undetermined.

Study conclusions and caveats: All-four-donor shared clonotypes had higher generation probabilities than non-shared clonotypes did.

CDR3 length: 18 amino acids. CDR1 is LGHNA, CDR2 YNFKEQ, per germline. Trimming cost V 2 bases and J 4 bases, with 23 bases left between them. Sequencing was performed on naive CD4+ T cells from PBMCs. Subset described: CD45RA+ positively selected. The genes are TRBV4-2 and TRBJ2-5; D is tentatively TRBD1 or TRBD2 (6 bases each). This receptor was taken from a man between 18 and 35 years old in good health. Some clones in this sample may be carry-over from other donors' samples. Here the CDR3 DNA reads TGTGCCAGCAGCCAACCGGGGGCAGCGCCCGATAGTGGAGAGACCCAGTACTTC. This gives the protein CASSQPGAAPDSGETQYF.